Following are 8 T cell receptor beta chains from one sample sequenced in a study of blood T cell repertoires in COVID-19. The assay was immunoSEQ multiplex PCR, and TCRdb's table has in-frame clones only and misses some. The sample contains some 160,000 clones, around 81% of which appear only once. The material sequenced was peripheral blood. These receptors came from a woman in her 50s with acute or convalescent COVID-19.

The chain uses TRBV3-1 (or the pseudogene TRBV3-2) and TRBJ1-5; 8 bases map to TRBD1. After removal of 3 bases from V and 8 bases from J, the junction contained 9 bases not matched to a gene. Germline CDR1 and CDR2: LGHDT and YNNKEL (reference sequence). The CDR3 extends over 15 amino acids. In nucleotides, the CDR3 is TGTGCCAGCAGCCAGCCGGACAGGGCGAGGGAGCCCCAGCATTTT. Encoded protein: CASSQPDRAREPQHF.

The CDR3 DNA reads as TGTGCCAGCAGCGGTACAGGGCATGAAAAACTGTTTTTT. Its protein product is CASSGTGHEKLFF. The rearrangement links TRBV9 to TRBJ1-4; the D gene is possibly TRBD1 (6 bases). CDR1 and CDR2 (germline): SGDLS, YYNGEE. Trimming pared 3 bases from V and 6 bases from J, leaving 9 bases between. This CDR3 contains 13 residues.

This clone was seen more than once but under ten times. V usage is TRBV3-1 (or the pseudogene TRBV3-2) and J usage is TRBJ2-7; perhaps TRBD1 as D (6 bases). The CDR3 loop spans 13 amino acids. Trimming took off 5 bases at V and 7 bases at J, with 15 bases between the two ends. Germline assignment: CDR1 LGHDT and CDR2 YNNKEL (reference sequence). The CDR3 protein is CASSSTGWGEQYF. CDR3 DNA sequence: TGTGCCAGCAGCTCGACAGGTTGGGGAGAGCAGTACTTC.

Comment on this clone: In the same sample, other DNA sequences code for this CDR3. This chain's CDR3 is CASSPPGGNTEAFF. In DNA, the CDR3 is TGTGCCAGCTCACCACCGGGGGGTAACACTGAAGCTTTCTTT. The V gene is TRBV18, the J gene TRBJ1-1; possible D gene TRBD1, 5 bases. CDR3 length: 14 amino acids. Trimming stripped 0 bases from V and 2 bases from J, with 7 bases between. Per the germline V gene, CDR1 is KGHSH and CDR2 is LQKENI.

This clone has a single count. The V and J genes are TRBV27 and TRBJ1-2; D not certain. Germline V CDR1 and CDR2: MNHEY, SMNVEV (reference sequence). The CDR3 extends over 14 amino acids. The V and J ends lost 6 bases and 3 bases respectively, with 14 bases between them. CDR3 DNA sequence: TGTGCCAGCAGCCTCGATAGAACGGACTATGGCTACACCTTC. It encodes CASSLDRTDYGYTF.

The chain uses TRBV9 and TRBJ2-3, with 7 nucleotides matching TRBD2. Germline V gene sequence: CDR1 SGDLS, CDR2 YYNGEE. The CDR3 is made up of 13 amino acids. With 7 bases clipped from V and 3 bases from J, the junction kept 5 bases outside the gene matches. The CDR3 DNA reads as TGTGCCAGCGGGGGGGAGGTGACAGATACGCAGTATTTT. This sequence encodes CASGGEVTDTQYF. Complete variable domain (other parts from reference TRBV9 and TRBJ2-3): DSGVTQTPKHLITATGQRVTLRCSPRSGDLSVYWYQQSLDQGLQFLIQYYNGEERAKGNILERFSAQQFPDLHSELNLSSLELGDSALYFCASGGEVTDTQYFGPGTRLTVL.

The chain is built from TRBV12-3 or TRBV12-4 and TRBJ1-5, with a tentative D call TRBD1 (5 bases). The CDR3 runs 13 residues. Trimming shortened V by 4 bases and J by 9 bases, and 13 bases separated the two germline ends. The CDR3 sequence: CASSWGGERPQHF. The DNA for the CDR3 is TGTGCCAGCAGTTGGGGGGGAGAGCGGCCCCAGCATTTT.

The rearrangement links TRBV7-9 to TRBJ1-6; unclear D gene. Per germline, CDR1 SEHNR and CDR2 FQNEAQ (reference sequence). The CDR3 length is 16 residues. V was pared by 4 bases and J by 7 bases, with 17 bases between. CDR3 in amino acids: CASSSTTAVWNSPLHF. CDR3 DNA sequence: TGTGCCAGCAGCTCAACAACAGCGGTTTGGAATTCACCCCTCCACTTT.